These 15 T cell receptor beta chains were all obtained from the same sample, sequenced in a study of T cells in localized non-small cell lung cancer. Assay: immunoSEQ multiplex PCR; the TCRdb copy retains only in-frame clones and omits some. The sample holds 45,000 to 70,000 clones, 70% to 90% seen once. The source material was peripheral blood, sampled before any cancer treatment. The receptors originated from a woman aged 35-75 years with stage I lung adenocarcinoma.

The J gene is TRBJ2-7, the V gene TRBV30, with TRBD2 matching over 7 bases. The CDR3 has 13 residues. V lost 0 bases and J lost 3; bases outside the gene matches: 2. Germline loops: CDR1 GTSNPN, CDR2 SVGIG (reference sequence). In DNA form, the CDR3 reads TGTGCCTGGAGTGTCGGGGGGATCTACGAGCAGTACTTC. Amino acids: CAWSVGGIYEQYF.

This clone showed up just once. J is TRBJ1-2 and V is TRBV6-1, with D unclear. The CDR3 extends over 12 amino acids. Deletions cut 3 bases from V and 8 bases from J, with 10 bases between. CDR1 and CDR2 (germline): MNHNS, SASEGT. This CDR3 reads CASSDNTRGYTF. In nucleotides, the CDR3 is TGTGCCAGCAGTGATAACACGCGGGGCTACACCTTC.

V is TRBV5-1 and J is TRBJ2-7, with TRBD1 matching 9 bases. The CDR3 has 13 amino acids. Germline V gives CDR1 SGHRS, CDR2 YFSETQ. Germline trimming cut 4 bases from V and 5 bases from J; bases unmatched to any gene: 4. DNA of the CDR3: TGCGCCAGCAGCCAAGGGACAGGGAACGAGCAGTACTTC. Translation gives CASSQGTGNEQYF.

This chain connects TRBV5-5 to TRBJ2-7, with 8 bases that match TRBD1. CDR1 SGHKS and CDR2 YYEKEE come from the germline V gene (reference sequence). The CDR3 runs to 15 residues. V shed 3 bases, J shed 2 bases, and the junction held 7 bases outside the gene matches. The CDR3 here is CASSYPGQETYEQYF. As DNA, the CDR3 is TGTGCCAGCAGCTACCCGGGACAGGAGACCTACGAGCAGTACTTC.

The J gene is TRBJ2-5, the V gene TRBV19; tentative D call: TRBD1 (6 bases). Trimming took 1 base from V and 1 from J, leaving 10 bases between them. Germline V CDR1 and CDR2: LNHDA, SQIVND (reference sequence). This CDR3 spans 15 amino acids. CDR3 sequence (DNA): TGTGCCAGTAGTATAGTTGGGACACGCCAAGAGACCCAGTACTTC. This gives the protein CASSIVGTRQETQYF.

The gene calls are TRBV4-2 and TRBJ2-3, with 11 nucleotides matching TRBD2. J lost 3 bases, V lost 1 base, and 3 bases had no gene match. Germline CDR1 is LGHNA and CDR2 is YNFKEQ. This CDR3 has 16 residues. The CDR3 here is CASSQASSGGTDTQYF. The CDR3 region has the DNA TGTGCCAGCAGCCAAGCATCTAGCGGGGGGACAGATACGCAGTATTTT.

The chain has TRBV28 and TRBJ1-6; D gene unclear. This CDR3 contains 16 residues. Trimming stripped 1 base from V and 0 bases from J, with 7 bases between. Germline values: CDR1 MDHEN, CDR2 SYDVKM. CDR3 sequence reads: CASSLYGGSYNSPLHF. The CDR3 DNA is TGTGCCAGCAGTTTATATGGCGGCTCCTATAATTCACCCCTCCACTTT.

V is TRBV7-8 and J is TRBJ1-5; no clear D gene. V lost 5 bases, J lost 6 bases, and 14 bases lay in between. This CDR3 is built from 14 residues. Germline V gives CDR1 SGHVS, CDR2 FQNEAQ. In DNA form, the CDR3 reads TGTGCCAGCAGCCAGAGCGGGGAGCGTCAGCCCCAGCATTTT. This encodes CASSQSGERQPQHF.

The rearrangement uses TRBV19 and TRBJ2-5, with D possibly being TRBD1 (6 bases). V lost 1 base, J lost 3 bases, and 9 bases lay in between. Germline CDR1 is LNHDA and CDR2 is SQIVND (reference sequence). The CDR3 is made up of 14 amino acids. The CDR3 reads CASSIATGKETQYF. The DNA of the CDR3 is TGTGCCAGTAGTATAGCGACAGGAAAAGAGACCCAGTACTTC.

The table lists this clone with a few counts. The genes are TRBV14 and TRBJ2-7, with unresolved D. Per the germline V gene, CDR1 is SGHDN and CDR2 is FVKESK. The ends were cut back, 3 bases at V and 2 bases at J, with 11 bases in the middle. CDR3 length: 14 amino acids. The CDR3 DNA reads TGTGCCAGCAGCCATGCCCCCTCACCCTACGAGCAGTACTTC. Its translation: CASSHAPSPYEQYF.

V gene TRBV2 combines with J gene TRBJ1-2, with D hard to call. CDR3 length equals 13 residues. Trimming shortened V by 5 bases and J by 5 bases, and 12 bases separated the two germline ends. Germline-derived CDR1 and CDR2 are SNHLY and FYNNEI. DNA of the CDR3: TGTGCCAGCAGTCCTGACCCGGGGTATGGCTACACCTTC. Protein sequence: CASSPDPGYGYTF. Combining the CDR3 with reference TRBV2 and TRBJ1-2 gives the whole variable domain EPEVTQTPSHQVTQMGQEVILRCVPISNHLYFYWYRQILGQKVEFLVSFYNNEISEKSEIFDDQFSVERPDGSNFTLKIRSTKLEDSAMYFCASSPDPGYGYTFGSGTRLTVV.

V gene TRBV14 combines with J gene TRBJ2-3; D is perhaps TRBD2 (5 bases). V was trimmed by 4 bases and J by 2 bases, leaving 7 bases between them. Germline CDR1 and CDR2: SGHDN and FVKESK. The CDR3 loop spans 13 amino acids. CDR3 in amino acids: CASSPRVTDTQYF. The CDR3 coding sequence is TGTGCCAGCAGCCCGAGGGTCACAGATACGCAGTATTTT.

The count of this clone is one. The chain uses TRBV28 and TRBJ1-1; a possible D gene is TRBD1 (5 bases). CDR1 MDHEN and CDR2 SYDVKM come from the germline V gene. V gave up 5 bases and J gave up 1 base, with 17 bases separating them. The length of the CDR3 is 16 residues. DNA for the CDR3: TGTGCCAGCAGTCATCCACGCCAGACAGCGAACACTGAAGCTTTCTTT. It codes for CASSHPRQTANTEAFF.

The V and J genes are TRBV9 and TRBJ2-1; TRBD1 agrees at 10 bases. Trimming took 3 bases from V and 7 from J; bases not matched to a gene: 1. Germline loops: CDR1 SGDLS, CDR2 YYNGEE. CDR3 length: 13 residues. The CDR3 DNA is TGTGCCAGCAGCGCGGGACAGGGGAATGAGCAGTTCTTC. Protein product: CASSAGQGNEQFF.

This chain joins TRBV28 and TRBJ2-2; D ambiguous. Germline loops: CDR1 MDHEN, CDR2 SYDVKM. CDR3 length equals 16 residues. The ends were cut back, 2 bases at V and 0 bases at J, with 10 bases in the middle. The CDR3 here is CASSLLVSPNTGELFF. For the CDR3, the DNA is TGTGCCAGCAGTTTACTTGTGTCGCCGAACACCGGGGAGCTGTTTTTT.